The 9 T cell receptor beta chains given below trace back to one sample, sequenced in a study of spatial heterogeneity in lung cancer. TCRdb re-called the 5' RACE reads through MiXCR, storing one row per CDR3 protein. The table lists about 46,000 distinct CDR3 sequences, 12% of them singletons. Indicated time point: blood at routine non-recurrence follow-up after resection. This specimen was PBMCs, taken at follow-up. These receptors were obtained from a male donor with early-stage non-small cell lung cancer.

The gene calls are TRBV12-3 or TRBV12-4 and TRBJ1-1, with 7 bases matching TRBD1. The CDR3 has 15 residues. After removal of 3 bases from V and 9 bases from J, the junction contained 13 bases not matched to a gene. The CDR3 bases are TGTGCCAGCAGTTTGGAACGACCCGGGACAGCCCAAGCTTTCTTT. Its translation is CASSLERPGTAQAFF.

This clonotype showed up many times. The rearrangement links TRBV27 to TRBJ1-5; perhaps TRBD1 as D (6 bases). Trimming stripped 4 bases from V and 7 bases from J, with 14 bases between. Germline loops: CDR1 MNHEY, CDR2 SMNVEV (reference sequence). CDR3 length: 14 residues. For the CDR3, the DNA is TGTGCCAGCAGTTCCCCAGCCAGGGGCCAGCCCCAGCATTTT. Protein product: CASSSPARGQPQHF.

The table lists this clonotype with a few counts. The rearrangement uses TRBV29-1 and TRBJ2-1; TRBD2 aligns across 14 bases. This CDR3 spans 18 amino acids. The germline gives CDR1 SQVTM, CDR2 ANQGSEA. V lost 4 bases, J lost 4 bases, and 12 bases stayed unmatched. The CDR3 coding sequence is TGCAGCGTTGTCCCTTCCGGGACTAGCGGGGGCCGATACAATGAGCAGTTCTTC. Amino acids: CSVVPSGTSGGRYNEQFF.

This chain uses TRBV29-1 with TRBJ2-7; 14 bases align to TRBD2. The CDR3 is 13 amino acids. Trimming removed 6 bases from V and 7 bases from J; junction bases left unmatched: 5. Germline V gene sequence: CDR1 SQVTM, CDR2 ANQGSEA. The CDR3, as DNA: TGCAGCGTGACTAGCGGGAGGGCACGTGAGCAGTACTTC. Amino acid sequence: CSVTSGRAREQYF.

This clonotype has ten or more counts. The chain is built from TRBV7-6 and TRBJ1-1; D unresolved. Germline-derived CDR1 and CDR2 are SGHVS and FNYEAQ. V shed 1 base and J shed 1 base, with 4 bases lying between them. CDR3 size: 13 residues. This CDR3 reads CASSLGENTEAFF. CDR3 sequence (DNA): TGTGCCAGCAGCTTAGGGGAGAACACTGAAGCTTTCTTT. Based on the CDR3 plus reference TRBV7-6 and TRBJ1-1, the full variable domain is GAGVSQSPRYKVTKRGQDVALRCDPISGHVSLYWYRQALGQGPEFLTYFNYEAQQDKSGLPNDRFSAERPEGSISTLTIQRTEQRDSAMYRCASSLGENTEAFFGQGTRLTVV.

In its sample, this clonotype was seen many times. The chain recombines TRBV4-3 with TRBJ1-3, with no clear D. From germline, CDR1 is LGHNA and CDR2 YSLEER. The CDR3 loop spans 15 amino acids. The V end was cut by 0 bases, the J end by 4 bases, with 10 bases between. CDR3 nucleotide sequence: TGCGCCAGCAGCCAAGACTGGGGTAACGGAAACACCATATATTTT. Encoded protein: CASSQDWGNGNTIYF.

This clonotype has ten or more counts. This rearrangement joins TRBV25-1 to TRBJ1-3; the D gene is possibly TRBD1 (6 bases). The CDR3 covers 13 residues. V lost 6 bases and J 4 bases, leaving 10 bases between the germline ends. CDR1 MGHDK and CDR2 SYGVNS come from the germline V gene. The CDR3 loop reads CASRGGWGNTIYF. The CDR3 coding sequence is TGTGCCAGCAGAGGGGGGTGGGGAAACACCATATATTTT. Full variable domain (outside the CDR3, taken from reference TRBV25-1 and TRBJ1-3): EADIYQTPRYLVIGTGKKITLECSQTMGHDKMYWYQQDPGMELHLIHYSYGVNSTEKGDLSSESTVSRIRTEHFPLTLESARPSHTSQYLCASRGGWGNTIYFGEGSWLTVV.

The V and J genes are TRBV5-4 and TRBJ2-7; the match to TRBD2 covers 12 bases. Trimming at V came to 4 bases and at J to 5 bases, leaving 10 bases not matched to a gene. The CDR3 totals 16 residues. The germline gives CDR1 SGHNT, CDR2 YYREEE (reference sequence). CDR3 loop: CASSGGLAGRRDEQYF. As DNA, the CDR3 is TGTGCCAGCAGCGGTGGACTAGCGGGGCGTCGCGACGAGCAGTACTTC. Using reference TRBV5-4 and TRBJ2-7 for the parts outside the CDR3, the full variable domain is ETGVTQSPTHLIKTRGQQVTLRCSSQSGHNTVSWYQQALGQGPQFIFQYYREEENGRGNFPPRFSGLQFPNYSSELNVNALELDDSALYLCASSGGLAGRRDEQYFGPGTRLTVT.

This clonotype was detected ten times or more. The chain carries TRBV7-9 and TRBJ2-7; no reliable D call. The CDR3 loop spans 14 amino acids. The germline V gene encodes CDR1 SEHNR and CDR2 FQNEAQ (reference sequence). Trimming pared 2 bases from V and 3 bases from J, leaving 11 bases between. The CDR3 DNA reads TGTGCCAGCAGCTTAACGGCAGGTAACTACGAGCAGTACTTC. Encoded protein: CASSLTAGNYEQYF.